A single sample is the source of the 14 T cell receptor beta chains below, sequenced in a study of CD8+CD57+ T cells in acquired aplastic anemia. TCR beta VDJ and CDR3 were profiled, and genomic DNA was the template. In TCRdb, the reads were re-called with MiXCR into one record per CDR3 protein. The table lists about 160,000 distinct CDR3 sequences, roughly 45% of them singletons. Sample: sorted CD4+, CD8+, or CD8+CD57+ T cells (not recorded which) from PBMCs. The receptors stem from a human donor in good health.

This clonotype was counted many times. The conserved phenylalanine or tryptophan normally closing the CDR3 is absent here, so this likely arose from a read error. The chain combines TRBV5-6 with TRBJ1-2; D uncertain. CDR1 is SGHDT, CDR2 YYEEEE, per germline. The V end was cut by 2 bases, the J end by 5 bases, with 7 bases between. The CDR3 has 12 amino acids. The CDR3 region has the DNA TGTGCCAGCAGCTTTGGCGTATATGGCTACACCTCC. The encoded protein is CASSFGVYGYTS.

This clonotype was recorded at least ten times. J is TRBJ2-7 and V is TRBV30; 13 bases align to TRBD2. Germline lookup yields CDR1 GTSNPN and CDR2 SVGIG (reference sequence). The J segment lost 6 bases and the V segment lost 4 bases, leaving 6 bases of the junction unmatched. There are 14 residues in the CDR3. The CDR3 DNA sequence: TGTGCCTGGATCGGACTAGCGGGAGCGGGCGAGCAGTACTTC. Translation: CAWIGLAGAGEQYF.

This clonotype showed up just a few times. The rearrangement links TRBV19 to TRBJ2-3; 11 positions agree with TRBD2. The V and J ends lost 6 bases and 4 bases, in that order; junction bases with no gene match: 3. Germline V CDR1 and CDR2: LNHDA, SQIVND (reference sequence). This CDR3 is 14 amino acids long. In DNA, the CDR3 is TGTGCCAGTAGACTAGCGGGAGCGGCAGATACGCAGTATTTT. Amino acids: CASRLAGAADTQYF.

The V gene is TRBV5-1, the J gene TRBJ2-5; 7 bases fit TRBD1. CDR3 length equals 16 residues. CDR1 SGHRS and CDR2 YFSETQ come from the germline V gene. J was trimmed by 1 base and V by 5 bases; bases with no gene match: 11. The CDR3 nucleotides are TGCGCCAGCAGGTCCCACCTGACAGGGACCCAAGAGACCCAGTACTTC. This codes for CASRSHLTGTQETQYF.

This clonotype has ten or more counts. The CDR3 bases are TGTGCCAGCAGTAAAAGGGGGACAGGCAATTCACCCCTCCACTTT. Translation gives CASSKRGTGNSPLHF. The chain carries TRBV2 and TRBJ1-6, with 8 bases identical to TRBD1. Germline lookup yields CDR1 SNHLY and CDR2 FYNNEI. Trimming at V came to 5 bases and at J to 7 bases, leaving 7 bases not matched to a gene. This CDR3 comprises 15 residues.

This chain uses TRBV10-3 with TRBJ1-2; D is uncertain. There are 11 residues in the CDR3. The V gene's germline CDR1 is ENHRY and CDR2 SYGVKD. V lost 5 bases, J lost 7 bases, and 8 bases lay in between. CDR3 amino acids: CAISSPIGYTF. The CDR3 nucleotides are TGTGCCATCAGTAGCCCTATTGGCTACACCTTC.

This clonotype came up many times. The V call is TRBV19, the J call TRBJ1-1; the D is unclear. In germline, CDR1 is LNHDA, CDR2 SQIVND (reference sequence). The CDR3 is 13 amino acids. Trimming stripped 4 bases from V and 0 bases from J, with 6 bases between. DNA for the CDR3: TGTGCCAGTAGTACTACAGTGAACACTGAAGCTTTCTTT. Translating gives CASSTTVNTEAFF.

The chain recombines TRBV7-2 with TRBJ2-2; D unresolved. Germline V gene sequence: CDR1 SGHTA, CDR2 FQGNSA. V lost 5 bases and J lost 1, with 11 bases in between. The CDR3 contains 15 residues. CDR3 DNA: TGTGCCAGCAGCCCCCAAGGCAGGAACACCGGGGAGCTGTTTTTT. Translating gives CASSPQGRNTGELFF.

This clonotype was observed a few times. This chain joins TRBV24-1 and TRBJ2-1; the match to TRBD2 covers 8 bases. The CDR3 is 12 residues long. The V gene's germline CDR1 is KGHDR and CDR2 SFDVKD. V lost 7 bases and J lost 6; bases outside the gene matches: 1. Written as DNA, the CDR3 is TGTGCCACCAGCCGGGGGGGCAATGAGCAGTTCTTC. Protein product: CATSRGGNEQFF.

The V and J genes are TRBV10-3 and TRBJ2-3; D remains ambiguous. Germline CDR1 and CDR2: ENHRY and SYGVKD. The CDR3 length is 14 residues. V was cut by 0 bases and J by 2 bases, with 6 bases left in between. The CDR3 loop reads CAISESRNTDTQYF. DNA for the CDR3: TGTGCCATCAGTGAGTCGAGGAACACAGATACGCAGTATTTT.

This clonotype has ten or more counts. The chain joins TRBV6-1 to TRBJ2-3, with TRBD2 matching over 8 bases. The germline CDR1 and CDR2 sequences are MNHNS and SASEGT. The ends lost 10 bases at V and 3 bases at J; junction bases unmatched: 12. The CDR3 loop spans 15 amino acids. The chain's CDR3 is CATMIWAGGTDTQYF. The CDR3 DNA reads TGTGCCACCATGATCTGGGCGGGGGGAACAGATACGCAGTATTTT.

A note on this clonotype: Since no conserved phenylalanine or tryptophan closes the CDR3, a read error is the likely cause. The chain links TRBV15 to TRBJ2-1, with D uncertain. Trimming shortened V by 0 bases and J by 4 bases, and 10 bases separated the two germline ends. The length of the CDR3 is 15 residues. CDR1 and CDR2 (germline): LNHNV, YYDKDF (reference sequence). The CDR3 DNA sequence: TGTGCCACCAGCAGAGATTTAGTCGGGTACAATGAGCAGTTCATC. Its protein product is CATSRDLVGYNEQFI.

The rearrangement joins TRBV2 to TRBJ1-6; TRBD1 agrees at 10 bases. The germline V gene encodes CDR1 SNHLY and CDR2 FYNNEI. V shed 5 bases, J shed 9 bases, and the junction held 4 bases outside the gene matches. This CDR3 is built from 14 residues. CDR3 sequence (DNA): TGTGCCAGCAGTAAGAGACAGGGGGCTTCACCCCTCCACTTT. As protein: CASSKRQGASPLHF.

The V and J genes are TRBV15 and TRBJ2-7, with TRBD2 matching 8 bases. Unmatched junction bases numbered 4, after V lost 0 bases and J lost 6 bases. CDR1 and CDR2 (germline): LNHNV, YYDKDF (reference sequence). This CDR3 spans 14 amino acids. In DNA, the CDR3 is TGTGCCACCAGCAGAGAGACCGGGACTAGCGAGCAGTACTTC. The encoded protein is CATSRETGTSEQYF.